The next 19 T cell receptor beta chains were all read from a single sample in a study of regulatory T cells in long-lasting Graves disease. Arm-PCR of CDR3 regions with iRepertoire HTBI primers generated TCR beta libraries. TCRdb passed the multiplex PCR reads through MiXCR, listing each CDR3 protein once. The table includes roughly 500,000 distinct CDR3 sequences, approximately 23% detected once. Described time point: persistent/refractory GD, antithyroid drugs over 5 years with positive TRAb. PBMC-extracted RNA yielded the TCR library. Sequenced here: peripheral blood mononuclear cells (PBMCs), sampled when the disease was refractory, from a patient treated with antithyroid drugs. These receptor sequences come from a female donor with Graves disease.

This chain connects TRBV19 to TRBJ1-1; 9 bases map to TRBD1. The CDR3 extends over 14 amino acids. J was trimmed by 6 bases and V by 6 bases; bases with no gene match: 8. Germline V gene sequence: CDR1 LNHDA, CDR2 SQIVND (reference sequence). CDR3 DNA: TGTGCCAGTAGGCCGGGACAGGGAGCATCTGAAGCTTTCTTT. Encoded protein: CASRPGQGASEAFF.

This clonotype was found many times. The gene calls are TRBV24-1 and TRBJ2-2; 8 positions agree with TRBD1. Trimming removed 7 bases from V and 6 bases from J; junction bases left unmatched: 6. CDR3 length: 14 residues. CDR1 and CDR2 from the germline V gene are KGHDR and SFDVKD. CDR3 region: CATSRQGRAGELFF. DNA of the CDR3: TGTGCCACCAGCCGACAGGGGCGGGCCGGGGAGCTGTTTTTT.

Here the CDR3 reads CASSLDTFLPGNTIYF. Written as DNA, the CDR3 is TGTGCCAGCAGCTTAGATACATTCCTCCCTGGAAACACCATATATTTT. The J gene is TRBJ1-3, the V gene TRBV7-2; D call uncertain. Trimming took 1 base from V and 2 from J, leaving 12 bases between them. CDR1 and CDR2 from the germline V gene are SGHTA and FQGNSA. The CDR3 has 16 amino acids.

This clonotype was counted between two and nine times. The V gene is TRBV4-1, the J gene TRBJ2-1, with D perhaps given as TRBD1 or TRBD2 (6 bases each). V lost 0 bases to trimming and J lost 2 bases, with 14 bases between them. This CDR3 has 17 residues. Germline V gene sequence: CDR1 MGHRA, CDR2 YSYEKL. CDR3 amino acids: CASSQDVGGGTYNEQFF. CDR3 coding DNA: TGCGCCAGCAGCCAAGATGTCGGGGGCGGCACCTACAATGAGCAGTTCTTC.

This clonotype was detected many times. The chain has TRBV12-3 or TRBV12-4 and TRBJ2-7, with 10 bases matching TRBD1. J gave up 3 bases and V 4 bases, and 6 bases lay outside the gene matches. The CDR3 loop spans 15 amino acids. DNA of the CDR3: TGTGCCAGCAGTTCAAACCGGGACAGGGGCTACGAGCAGTACTTC. Its translation is CASSSNRDRGYEQYF.

This clonotype was counted many times. The rearrangement links TRBV28 to TRBJ2-7; the D gene could be TRBD1 or TRBD2 (6 bases each). V dropped 6 bases and J dropped 4 bases, with 19 bases sitting between them. This CDR3 is built from 15 residues. Germline V gene data show CDR1 as MDHEN and CDR2 as SYDVKM. The CDR3 loop is CASSPWRGARYEQYF. CDR3 DNA: TGTGCCAGCAGCCCCTGGAGGGGGGCGAGATACGAGCAGTACTTC.

This clonotype was detected ten times or more. CDR3 amino acids: CASSTGRGQEFYEQYF. CDR3 coding DNA: TGTGCCAGCAGCACAGGACGGGGACAGGAGTTCTACGAGCAGTACTTC. This chain links TRBV6-1 with TRBJ2-7, with TRBD1 matching over 8 bases. V shed 6 bases, J shed 3 bases, and the junction held 13 bases outside the gene matches. Looked up from germline, CDR1 is MNHNS and CDR2 is SASEGT. The CDR3 runs to 16 residues.

The CDR3, as DNA: TGTGCCTGGAACATGGGGGGGAAGACCCAGTACTTC. Its protein is CAWNMGGKTQYF. The V and J genes are TRBV30 and TRBJ2-5, with 7 bases matching TRBD2. This CDR3 contains 12 residues. Germline lookup yields CDR1 GTSNPN and CDR2 SVGIG (reference sequence). With V trimmed by 4 bases and J by 6 bases, 5 bases remained unmatched.

As regards this clonotype: Mismatch with germline at one junction end may stem from a read error. This chain uses TRBV12-3 or TRBV12-4 with TRBJ2-4, with 11 bases fitting TRBD2. The CDR3 runs 15 residues. CDR3 coding DNA: TGTGCCAGCAGGTTAGCGGGGGGGACCGGAAACATTCAGTACTTC. Translated: CASRLAGGTGNIQYF.

About this clonotype itself: This may arise from a read error, as a much more abundant clone is one base away. The CDR3 spells CASRNRAAEKLFF. In DNA, the CDR3 is TGTGCCAGCAGGAACAGGGCTGCTGAAAAACTGTTTTTT. V and J are TRBV6-2 or TRBV6-3 and TRBJ1-4, with a tentative D call TRBD1 (6 bases). The CDR3 is made up of 13 amino acids. V lost 6 bases and J lost 7, with 12 bases in between. The germline gives CDR1 MNHEY, CDR2 SVGEGT.

This clonotype was counted many times. The V gene is TRBV20-1, the J gene TRBJ2-7; D might be TRBD1 (6 bases). Germline V gene sequence: CDR1 DFQATT, CDR2 SNEGSKA (reference sequence). The ends were cut back, 5 bases at V and 0 bases at J, with 14 bases in the middle. This CDR3 has 14 amino acids. This CDR3 is CSARDTRSSYEQYF. CDR3 DNA: TGCAGTGCTCGGGACACCCGATCCTCCTACGAGCAGTACTTC.

This clonotype was observed many times. V gene TRBV6-1 combines with J gene TRBJ1-2, with D uncertain. Trimming took off 8 bases at V and 6 bases at J, with 10 bases between the two ends. Germline loops: CDR1 MNHNS, CDR2 SASEGT. The CDR3 has 11 amino acids. The CDR3 DNA is TGTGCCAGCCAACGTCCGCATGGCTACACCTTC. Protein sequence: CASQRPHGYTF.

The rearrangement joins TRBV19 to TRBJ1-5; 8 nucleotides match TRBD1. The CDR3 loop spans 16 amino acids. J gave up 9 bases and V 3 bases, and 13 bases lay outside the gene matches. Germline CDR1 and CDR2: LNHDA and SQIVND (reference sequence). This chain's CDR3 is CASSIPGQGPRRPQHF. CDR3 nucleotide sequence: TGTGCCAGTAGTATCCCTGGACAGGGCCCCAGAAGGCCCCAGCATTTT.

The chain recombines TRBV27 with TRBJ2-7; D unresolved. The CDR3 contains 11 residues. V lost 11 bases to trimming and J lost 2 bases, with 10 bases between them. CDR1 is MNHEY, CDR2 SMNVEV, per germline (reference sequence). CDR3 DNA sequence: TGTGCCGCCGGGCTTCCCTACGAGCAGTACTTC. Protein sequence: CAAGLPYEQYF.

Notes on this clonotype: A much larger clone differs by one base, so this may be a read error. The rearrangement links TRBV28 to TRBJ2-5; 11 bases map to TRBD2. Germline CDR1 reads MDHEN; CDR2 reads SYDVKM. Trimming took 6 bases from V and 0 from J; bases not matched to a gene: 6. This CDR3 is built from 16 residues. The CDR3 loop reads CASRLAGAPHQETQYF. CDR3 nucleotide sequence: TGTGCCAGCAGACTAGCGGGGGCTCCGCACCAAGAGACCCAGTACTTC.

This clonotype occurred a few times. J is TRBJ2-7 and V is TRBV4-1; 7 bases match TRBD1. This CDR3 is built from 14 residues. Germline trimming cut 2 bases from V and 4 bases from J; bases unmatched to any gene: 5. The germline V gene has CDR1 MGHRA and CDR2 YSYEKL. The CDR3 nucleotides read TGCGCCAGCAGCCAAAGGGACAGTGCGTACGAGCAGTACTTC. The encoded protein is CASSQRDSAYEQYF.

On this clonotype: A single base separates this from a much larger clone, so it may be a read error. A read error is likely, as this CDR3 ends without the conserved phenylalanine or tryptophan. This chain joins TRBV6-9 and TRBJ2-5; TRBD2 matches 7 bases. The ends lost 4 bases at V and 0 bases at J; junction bases unmatched: 8. The germline CDR1 and CDR2 sequences are MNHGY and SVAAGI. The CDR3 sequence is 16 residues long. The CDR3 sequence is CASSLMGGTYQETQYL. The CDR3 coding sequence is TGTGCCAGCAGTTTAATGGGGGGGACGTACCAAGAGACCCAGTACCTC.

This clonotype was detected ten times or more. The V call is TRBV15, the J call TRBJ1-4; D is undetermined. Deletions cut 4 bases from V and 8 bases from J, with 14 bases between. The CDR3 is 14 residues long. CDR1 is LNHNV, CDR2 YYDKDF, per germline (reference sequence). CDR3 protein: CATSTRAQGEKLFF. In DNA, the CDR3 is TGTGCCACCAGCACCCGGGCCCAAGGGGAAAAACTGTTTTTT.

The chain carries TRBV19 and TRBJ1-5, with 7 bases identical to TRBD1. This CDR3 contains 15 residues. Germline CDR1 LNHDA, CDR2 SQIVND (reference sequence). V lost 4 bases to trimming and J lost 4 bases; unmatched junction nucleotides: 7. Written as DNA, the CDR3 is TGTGCCAGTAGTACAGGGGGTAGGGCAAATCAGCCCCAGCATTTT. Encoded protein: CASSTGGRANQPQHF.